One T cell receptor (beta chain) is described in this entry. Its antigen remains unidentified. The PCR employed 60 Vbeta primers together with 13 Jbeta primers. This table comes from immunoSEQ multiplex PCR, and its TCRdb copy is limited to in-frame clones, with some not included. This sample has approximately 170,000 clones, with roughly 84% found just once. This record belongs to a study of cytomegalovirus exposure and HLA in healthy donors. Looking at the study overall: Unique TCRs numbering around 85 million, obtained from HLA-typed donors, made up an early data release.

Broader study findings: Associated with cytomegalovirus, according to the listing, were approximately 160 TCR beta chains. Later work associated more than 15,000 TCR beta sequences with HLA alleles at 0.05 false discovery rate.

Germline-derived CDR1 and CDR2 are LNHDA and SQIVND (reference sequence). There are 17 residues in the CDR3. V shed 5 bases and J 5 bases; nucleotides not matched to a gene: 12. The sample was PBMCs. The receptor's source is a man aged 30 to 39 in good health and CMV-seropositive. This rearrangement joins TRBV19 to TRBJ2-3; 11 nucleotides agree with TRBD2. This CDR3 reads CASSASALAGVGDTQYF. CDR3 DNA: TGTGCCAGTAGTGCTTCTGCACTAGCGGGAGTAGGAGATACGCAGTATTTT.